The source of this TCR beta chain is a study of blood T cell repertoires in COVID-19. All enrollees were roughly 18 to 100 years old and from approximately 24 US areas. Sequencing was performed with immunoSEQ multiplex PCR; in TCRdb, only in-frame clones are kept and a portion is missing. The sample includes 150,000 to 200,000 clones, roughly 82% of them seen just once. This CDR3 has 15 residues. Germline values: CDR1 LNHDA, CDR2 SQIVND (reference sequence). V gave up 1 base and J gave up 2 bases, with 12 bases separating them. The source material was PBMCs or T cells enriched from blood (not recorded which). The chain has TRBV19 and TRBJ2-7; possible D gene TRBD1, 7 bases. The source of this sequence is a man aged 40-50 years who had recovered from COVID-19. CDR3 sequence (DNA): TGTGCCAGTAGTATAGCAGGGGGGCGCGCCTACGAGCAGTACTTC. Encoded protein: CASSIAGGRAYEQYF.